The 30 T cell receptor beta chains below were found in one sample sequenced in a study of beta chain features in type 1 diabetes. Reverse transcription of all isolated RNA meant that expressed TCRB transcripts were sequenced. Measured with immunoSEQ multiplex PCR; TCRdb has only the in-frame clones, and not every one. The sample yields 900,000 or so clones, roughly 15% seen once. Sequenced input: naive CD4+ T cells from blood. The receptors here all came from a young woman in good health.

This clone was seen only a few times. This sequence joins TRBV6-1 and TRBJ2-5, with D hard to call. The CDR3 length is 12 residues. Germline CDR1 MNHNS, CDR2 SASEGT. Trimming took 6 bases from V and 5 from J, leaving 10 bases between them. The CDR3 nucleotides are TGTGCCAGCAGCATAGTGGGGGAGACCCAGTACTTC. This gives the protein CASSIVGETQYF.

Only a few counts were recorded for this clone. The CDR3 nucleotides are TGTGCCAGCAGCTTGAAAGGTTTGGAGGATACGCAGTATTTT. Its protein product is CASSLKGLEDTQYF. The genes are TRBV5-6 and TRBJ2-3; unclear D gene. Trimming left V 1 base short and J 6 bases short, with 12 bases between. The CDR3 spans 14 residues. CDR1 is SGHDT and CDR2 is YYEEEE in the germline V gene. The full variable domain, its missing parts supplied by reference TRBV5-6 and TRBJ2-3, is DAGVTQSPTHLIKTRGQQVTLRCSPKSGHDTVSWYQQALGQGPQFIFQYYEEEERQRGNFPDRFSGHQFPNYSSELNVNALLLGDSALYLCASSLKGLEDTQYFGPGTRLTVL.

The chain uses TRBV7-2 and TRBJ2-7; tentative D call: TRBD2 (5 bases). Germline V gives CDR1 SGHTA, CDR2 FQGNSA. The CDR3 extends over 14 amino acids. V lost 7 bases and J lost 2, with 15 bases in between. In DNA form, the CDR3 reads TGTGCCAGCACCCCTAGCCGAGTGACCTACGAGCAGTACTTC. Its translation: CASTPSRVTYEQYF.

This chain links TRBV6-6 with TRBJ2-2, with TRBD2 matching 11 bases. Germline values: CDR1 MNHNY, CDR2 SVGAGI (reference sequence). The CDR3 totals 15 residues. Trimming removed 7 bases from V and 6 bases from J; junction bases left unmatched: 7. The CDR3 is CASTVAGGMAGELFF. CDR3 bases: TGTGCCAGCACTGTAGCGGGAGGGATGGCCGGGGAGCTGTTTTTT.

This chain uses TRBV6-5 with TRBJ2-4; 8 bases align to TRBD1. The CDR3 length is 14 residues. V was pared by 4 bases and J by 9 bases, with 8 bases of the junction left unmatched. In germline, CDR1 is MNHEY, CDR2 SVGAGI. The CDR3 loop is CASSFRTGQTIQYF. The CDR3 nucleotides are TGTGCCAGCAGTTTCAGGACAGGGCAAACCATTCAGTACTTC.

Here the CDR3 DNA reads TGCGCCAGCAGCCCCCCTAGTAGTAGGTGGCATGAGCAGTTCTTC. Its translation: CASSPPSSRWHEQFF. The chain has TRBV5-1 and TRBJ2-1; D gene uncertain. Trimming removed 4 bases at V and 8 bases at J, with 19 bases between. The CDR3 has 15 residues. Germline V CDR1 and CDR2: SGHRS, YFSETQ. The full variable domain, its missing parts supplied by reference TRBV5-1 and TRBJ2-1, is KAGVTQTPRYLIKTRGQQVTLSCSPISGHRSVSWYQQTPGQGLQFLFEYFSETQRNKGNFPGRFSGRQFSNSRSEMNVSTLELGDSALYLCASSPPSSRWHEQFFGPGTRLTVL.

This clone showed up just a few times. Other DNA variants within this sample encode the same CDR3. The V gene is TRBV7-2, the J gene TRBJ2-7; possibly TRBD2 for D (5 bases). CDR3 length equals 14 residues. CDR1 is SGHTA and CDR2 is FQGNSA in the germline V gene. V lost 0 bases and J 1 base, leaving 7 bases between the germline ends. CDR3 protein: CASSLAGNSYEQYF. As DNA, the CDR3 is TGTGCCAGCAGCTTAGCCGGGAATTCCTACGAGCAGTACTTC.

This clone appeared a few times. This rearrangement joins TRBV7-4 to TRBJ2-5, with TRBD2 matching 11 bases. This CDR3 spans 15 amino acids. The junction had 6 bases not matched to a gene; V was cut back by 4 bases and J by 5 bases. Germline assignment: CDR1 SGHVT and CDR2 SQSDAQ. The CDR3 DNA sequence: TGTGCCAGCAGCTCATTAGCGGGAGGGCGCGAGACCCAGTACTTC. Residues: CASSSLAGGRETQYF.

The chain combines TRBV2 with TRBJ2-7; unclear D gene. CDR3 length: 13 amino acids. V was cut by 7 bases and J by 0 bases, with 10 bases left in between. Germline CDR1 SNHLY, CDR2 FYNNEI. CDR3 amino acids: CASNPGFSYEQYF. The DNA for the CDR3 is TGTGCCAGCAACCCCGGGTTCTCCTACGAGCAGTACTTC.

V and J are TRBV4-3 and TRBJ2-1; 11 bases line up with TRBD2. Germline V lookup: CDR1 LGHNA, CDR2 YSLEER. The CDR3 consists of 20 residues. V lost 1 base, J lost 2 bases, and 13 bases stayed unmatched. The CDR3 DNA sequence: TGCGCCAGCAGCCAAGCGAGGGAGGCTAGCGGGAGGTACACCTACAATGAGCAGTTCTTC. This codes for CASSQAREASGRYTYNEQFF.

The chain recombines TRBV18 with TRBJ2-7; no clear D. Germline lookup yields CDR1 KGHSH and CDR2 LQKENI. V dropped 6 bases and J dropped 0 bases, with 15 bases sitting between them. CDR3 length: 15 amino acids. CDR3 DNA: TGTGCCAGCTCCACCACGGACGGATTCTCCTACGAGCAGTACTTC. Protein product: CASSTTDGFSYEQYF.

This clone was detected a few times. This chain joins TRBV7-3 and TRBJ2-1; D tentatively reads TRBD1 or TRBD2 (5 bases each). The V end lost 5 bases, the J end lost 7 bases, and 18 bases lay between the germline ends. The germline V gene has CDR1 SGHTA and CDR2 FQGTGA. The CDR3 length is 15 residues. The CDR3 sequence: CASSPHPGTTNEQFF. CDR3 in DNA: TGTGCCAGCAGCCCTCATCCCGGGACGACAAATGAGCAGTTCTTC.

There are a few counts of this clone. The rearrangement joins TRBV7-2 to TRBJ2-5, with D perhaps TRBD2 (5 bases). The V end lost 6 bases, the J end lost 4 bases, and 12 bases lay between the germline ends. Germline CDR1 and CDR2: SGHTA and FQGNSA. The CDR3 runs to 13 residues. The CDR3 bases are TGTGCCAGCAGACTACTAGGCCCAGAGACCCAGTACTTC. The encoded protein is CASRLLGPETQYF.

This chain connects TRBV28 to TRBJ2-7; 10 bases fit TRBD1. Germline V gene sequence: CDR1 MDHEN, CDR2 SYDVKM. This CDR3 spans 14 amino acids. V trimming: 4 bases; J trimming: 6 bases; junction bases outside the gene matches: 6. CDR3 residues: CASSSGTGVGEQYF. The CDR3 bases are TGTGCCAGCAGTTCCGGGACAGGGGTAGGCGAGCAGTACTTC.

V and J are TRBV2 and TRBJ2-1; 9 bases fit TRBD2. The CDR3 loop spans 15 amino acids. Germline-derived CDR1 and CDR2 are SNHLY and FYNNEI. J gave up 1 base and V 7 bases, and 5 bases lay outside the gene matches. In DNA form, the CDR3 reads TGTGCCAGCACTGCGACTAGCGGATCCTACAATGAGCAGTTCTTC. Translation gives CASTATSGSYNEQFF.

The chain uses TRBV7-9 and TRBJ2-7; no clear D gene. V was trimmed by 7 bases and J by 3 bases, leaving 13 bases between them. CDR3 length equals 13 residues. CDR1 and CDR2 (germline): SEHNR, FQNEAQ (reference sequence). The CDR3 nucleotides read TGTGCCAGCACCCCCCGGTCTCGCTACGAGCAGTACTTC. Translated: CASTPRSRYEQYF.

This clone was detected a few times. The chain combines TRBV27 with TRBJ2-5; 7 bases are shared with TRBD2. The J segment lost 5 bases and the V segment lost 6 bases, leaving 9 bases of the junction unmatched. This CDR3 comprises 14 residues. Germline V gene data show CDR1 as MNHEY and CDR2 as SMNVEV (reference sequence). Here the CDR3 reads CASSWGRADETQYF. In DNA, the CDR3 is TGTGCCAGCAGCTGGGGGAGGGCCGATGAGACCCAGTACTTC.

The chain combines TRBV7-3 with TRBJ2-1; no reliable D call. The germline V and J ends were trimmed by 0 bases and 9 bases, with 9 bases remaining between them. This CDR3 region has 13 residues. Germline V lookup: CDR1 SGHTA, CDR2 FQGTGA. The DNA for the CDR3 is TGTGCCAGCAGCTTAACGCGTGAAACTGAGCAGTTCTTC. It specifies CASSLTRETEQFF.

As DNA, the CDR3 is TGTGCCAGCAGTTGGGGAGGGGCAGGGGAAGAGACCCAGTACTTC. Residues: CASSWGGAGEETQYF. The chain is built from TRBV2 and TRBJ2-5, with a tentative D call TRBD2 (7 bases). With 5 bases removed from V and 3 bases from J, the gap between germline ends came to 16 bases. This CDR3 contains 15 residues. Per germline, CDR1 SNHLY and CDR2 FYNNEI.

This clone appeared a few times. The J gene is TRBJ2-7, the V gene TRBV28; perhaps D is TRBD1 or TRBD2 (5 bases each). The V gene's germline CDR1 is MDHEN and CDR2 SYDVKM. The CDR3 covers 13 residues. V was trimmed by 7 bases and J by 4 bases, leaving 14 bases between them. The CDR3 bases are TGTGCCAGCACCCTCGGGACCCCATACGAGCAGTACTTC. Protein: CASTLGTPYEQYF.

This clone appeared a few times. V is TRBV5-1 and J is TRBJ2-2; D could derive from TRBD1 or TRBD2 (5 bases each). Deletions cut 4 bases from V and 6 bases from J, with 16 bases between. CDR3 length equals 15 residues. Germline V lookup: CDR1 SGHRS, CDR2 YFSETQ. This CDR3 reads CASSRPLGEPGELFF. In nucleotides, the CDR3 is TGCGCCAGCAGCCGGCCGTTGGGGGAACCCGGGGAGCTGTTTTTT.

This clone was seen more than once but under ten times. The V call is TRBV28, the J call TRBJ1-1, with a weak D call TRBD1 (5 bases). The V gene lost 8 bases and the J gene lost 3 bases, with 16 bases spanning the gap. Germline CDR1 MDHEN, CDR2 SYDVKM. The CDR3 totals 14 residues. CDR3 nucleotides: TGTGCCAGCGAAGGCGGGGGAGGATACACTGAAGCTTTCTTT. It codes for CASEGGGGYTEAFF.

This clone came up a few times. The genes are TRBV7-9 and TRBJ2-7, with D possibly TRBD2 on 6 matching bases. Germline V gene lookup returns CDR1 SEHNR and CDR2 FQNEAQ (reference sequence). V was cut by 5 bases and J by 2 bases, with 28 bases left in between. The CDR3 is 19 residues long. The CDR3 DNA reads TGTGCCAGCAGCCACCACGGGGGTATGGGCTCGGTAGCGGCCTACGAGCAGTACTTC. Its translation is CASSHHGGMGSVAAYEQYF.

This clone was detected only a few times. The CDR3 is CASSFRRASGSNTGELFF. The CDR3 DNA reads as TGTGCCAGCAGTTTCCGCCGCGCTAGCGGGAGTAACACCGGGGAGCTGTTTTTT. The chain employs TRBV27 and TRBJ2-2, with 10 bases identical to TRBD2. The CDR3 is made up of 18 amino acids. J lost 2 bases, V lost 3 bases, and 9 bases had no gene match. Germline V CDR1 and CDR2: MNHEY, SMNVEV (reference sequence).

V is TRBV5-1 and J is TRBJ2-5; TRBD1 matches 9 bases. In germline, CDR1 is SGHRS, CDR2 YFSETQ. J gave up 5 bases and V 4 bases, and 9 bases lay outside the gene matches. The CDR3 totals 15 residues. CDR3 DNA: TGCGCCAGCAGCCCGGGACAGGGTGGTTCTGAGACCCAGTACTTC. Translating gives CASSPGQGGSETQYF.

The CDR3 reads CASSLSGSGFASDGYTF. CDR3 sequence (DNA): TGTGCCAGCAGTTTATCCGGTTCGGGGTTCGCTTCGGATGGCTACACCTTC. This chain connects TRBV27 to TRBJ1-2, with unresolved D. This CDR3 is 17 amino acids long. V lost 0 bases and J lost 6, with 20 bases in between. The V gene's germline CDR1 is MNHEY and CDR2 SMNVEV (reference sequence).

For the CDR3, the DNA is TGTGCCAGCACGGGACAGTTAATGGACATTCAGTACTTC. It translates to CASTGQLMDIQYF. The V gene is TRBV18, the J gene TRBJ2-4; TRBD1 matches 7 bases. The CDR3 length is 13 residues. The V gene end was trimmed by 8 bases and the J gene end by 8 bases; junction bases not matched to a gene: 9. CDR1 KGHSH and CDR2 LQKENI come from the germline V gene.

V usage is TRBV9 and J usage is TRBJ2-5; D is possibly TRBD2 (6 bases). Germline CDR1 and CDR2: SGDLS and YYNGEE. The CDR3 has 15 amino acids. The germline V and J ends were trimmed by 0 bases and 3 bases, with 12 bases remaining between them. The CDR3 nucleotides read TGTGCCAGCAGCGTAGGAATAGCGGAGGAAGAGACCCAGTACTTC. Translation: CASSVGIAEEETQYF.

The CDR3 here is CASSPRHGFSGNEQFF. The CDR3 DNA sequence: TGCGCCAGCAGCCCTCGTCACGGGTTCAGCGGGAATGAGCAGTTCTTC. This chain uses TRBV4-3 with TRBJ2-1, with D possibly matching TRBD2 (6 bases). Germline V CDR1 and CDR2: LGHNA, YSLEER. This CDR3 comprises 16 residues. The V gene lost 4 bases and the J gene lost 7 bases, with 20 bases spanning the gap.

The chain is built from TRBV28 and TRBJ1-4; 8 bases match TRBD1. Germline assignment: CDR1 MDHEN and CDR2 SYDVKM. J gave up 7 bases and V 2 bases, and 3 bases lay outside the gene matches. The CDR3 spans 14 residues. Written as DNA, the CDR3 is TGTGCCAGCAGTTTACCCAGGGGGCTTGAAAAACTGTTTTTT. It specifies CASSLPRGLEKLFF.